The 9 T cell receptor beta chains presented below share a single source sample, sequenced in a study of CD8+CD57+ T cells in acquired aplastic anemia. Genomic DNA templated the TCR beta VDJ and CDR3 profiling. MiXCR was run by TCRdb on the reads, yielding one entry per CDR3 protein. The sample has about 62,000 distinct CDR3 sequences, less than 65% seen once. Material: sorted CD4+, CD8+, or CD8+CD57+ T cells (not recorded which) from PBMCs. Receptor source: a human donor in good health, serving as a control.

As regards this clonotype: A much larger clone is a single base away; this may be a read error. The chain is built from TRBV7-9 and TRBJ1-1, with D tentatively TRBD1 (5 bases). Trimming stripped 6 bases from V and 4 bases from J, with 12 bases between. This CDR3 is 13 amino acids long. From germline, CDR1 is SEHNR and CDR2 FQNEAQ (reference sequence). Here the CDR3 reads CASSSRACTEAFF. In DNA, the CDR3 is TGTGCCAGCAGTTCCAGGGCTTGCACTGAAGCTTTCTTT.

The V gene is TRBV5-5, the J gene TRBJ1-6, with 7 bases matching TRBD1. V lost 0 bases, J lost 7 bases, and 7 bases stayed unmatched. This CDR3 contains 16 residues. Per germline, CDR1 SGHKS and CDR2 YYEKEE (reference sequence). This chain's CDR3 is CASSLGPGQLNSPLHF. The CDR3 bases are TGTGCCAGCAGCTTGGGGCCGGGACAGCTCAATTCACCCCTCCACTTT.

The chain recombines TRBV10-3 with TRBJ1-2; D is possibly TRBD1 (6 bases). Germline V gives CDR1 ENHRY, CDR2 SYGVKD. The CDR3 is 15 residues long. The ends were cut back, 7 bases at V and 0 bases at J, with 15 bases in the middle. CDR3 protein: CAINTLDSSNYGYTF. CDR3 coding DNA: TGTGCCATCAACACCCTGGACAGCTCTAACTATGGCTACACCTTC.

This clonotype is medium-sized in the sample. The chain couples TRBV2 to TRBJ2-7; D unresolved. The CDR3 is 13 amino acids. Trimming pared 2 bases from V and 3 bases from J, leaving 8 bases between. CDR1 and CDR2 from the germline V gene are SNHLY and FYNNEI. The CDR3 reads CASSELSNYEQYF. The CDR3 region has the DNA TGTGCCAGCAGTGAACTCTCCAACTACGAGCAGTACTTC.

The table lists this clonotype with many counts. The gene calls are TRBV5-8 and TRBJ1-1; no clear D gene. CDR3 size: 15 residues. Per the germline V gene, CDR1 is SGHTS and CDR2 is YDEGEE. Trimming took 3 bases from V and 0 from J, leaving 12 bases between them. DNA of the CDR3: TGTGCCAGCAGCTGGAAAGGGAAGATGAACACTGAAGCTTTCTTT. Protein product: CASSWKGKMNTEAFF.

This clonotype was picked up many times. This chain links TRBV30 with TRBJ1-1; D call uncertain. The length of the CDR3 is 13 residues. Per the germline V gene, CDR1 is GTSNPN and CDR2 is SVGIG (reference sequence). V dropped 0 bases and J dropped 7 bases, with 12 bases sitting between them. The CDR3, as DNA: TGTGCCTGGAGTGTACTCGGGCCGAGTGAAGCTTTCTTT. Its translation is CAWSVLGPSEAFF.

The chain joins TRBV20-1 to TRBJ2-5, with 8 bases that match TRBD2. Trimming cost V 3 bases and J 13 bases; bases outside gene matches: 13. This CDR3 comprises 13 residues. From germline, CDR1 is DFQATT and CDR2 SNEGSKA (reference sequence). In nucleotides, the CDR3 is TGCAGTGCTAGCGGGAGGGCAGGGGAGGCCCGGTACTTC. It encodes CSASGRAGEARYF.

This sequence joins TRBV7-1 and TRBJ2-3, with a possible D match to TRBD2 (5 bases). TRBV7-1 is filed as an ORF, its function uncertain. The CDR3 is 15 residues long. Trimming shortened V by 3 bases and J by 2 bases, and 12 bases separated the two germline ends. The CDR3 bases are TGTGCCAGCAGCTCCCTTAGCGTCCTCACAGATACGCAGTATTTT. It is translated as CASSSLSVLTDTQYF.

This clonotype came up many times. J is TRBJ2-1 and V is TRBV12-3 or TRBV12-4; D is unresolved. V was shortened by 1 base and J by 3 bases, with 10 bases between the two germline ends. The CDR3 spans 15 residues. The DNA of the CDR3 is TGTGCCAGCAGTTTAGGGGTTTCCTTCTACAATGAGCAGTTCTTC. It translates to CASSLGVSFYNEQFF.